Listed below are T cell receptor beta chains from one sample, sequenced in a study of early T cells in non-severe SARS-CoV-2 infection. MiXCR, run by TCRdb on the 5' RACE reads, gives a single entry per CDR3 protein. The data contain around 92,000 distinct CDR3 sequences, approximately 10% of them singletons. Sample: whole blood. The source is an adult who was a healthcare worker with PCR-confirmed SARS-CoV-2 infection or an uninfected control (not recorded which). The CDR3 runs from the conserved cysteine through the conserved F or W. The D gene is left open where the match is weak. Size is omitted from some rows. Given values are once, few, many or a class for expanded clones.

D gene	clone size	J gene	V gene	CDR3 DNA	CDR3 protein
-	many	TRBJ1-1	TRBV28	TGTGCCAGCAGTTTAGGGGGTGTCACTGAAGCTTTCTTT	CASSLGGVTEAFF
-	-	TRBJ2-5	TRBV7-9	TGTGCCAGCAGGGCGGGCGGAGAGACCCAGTACTTC	CASRAGGETQYF
-	-	TRBJ2-2	TRBV11-3	TGTGCCAGCAGCTTAGCTAGGGGCGGCGGGGAGCTGTTTTTT	CASSLARGGGELFF
-	-	TRBJ1-6	TRBV6-5	TGTGCCAGCAGTTACAACAATTCACCCCTCCACTTT	CASSYNNSPLHF
-	many	TRBJ2-1	TRBV5-1	TGCGCCAGCAGCCTACAGGGACTCCTGAATGATGAGCAGTTCTTC	CASSLQGLLNDEQFF
TRBD1	-	TRBJ2-1	TRBV7-2	TGTGCCAGCAGCTCGCTCGACAGGGGAAATGAGCAGTTCTTC	CASSSLDRGNEQFF
-	many	TRBJ2-3	TRBV2	TGTGCCAGCAGTGAAGCGGGCACCGATACGCAGTATTTT	CASSEAGTDTQYF
TRBD1	-	TRBJ2-7	TRBV4-1	TGCGCCAGCAGCCAAGAAGACAGGGCCGAGCAGTACTTC	CASSQEDRAEQYF
-	-	TRBJ2-7	TRBV28	TGTGCCAGCAGTTTAAGGGTTACCCTCCGCTACGAGCAGTACTTC	CASSLRVTLRYEQYF
TRBD2	few	TRBJ2-1	TRBV30	TGTGCCTCCCTGGGGACTAGCGGGGGGGATGGTGAGCAGTTCTTC	CASLGTSGGDGEQFF
TRBD1	few	TRBJ1-5	TRBV20-1	TGCAGTGCTTACAGGACAGGGGCCGGAAATCAGCCCCAGCATTTT	CSAYRTGAGNQPQHF
-	-	TRBJ2-1	TRBV9	TGTGCCAGCAGCGTAGATCGCGGTCAATACAATGAGCAGTTCTTC	CASSVDRGQYNEQFF
-	-	TRBJ1-4	TRBV7-9	TGTGCCAGCAGCTTGGGCAGACTAAGTGCTAATGAAAAACTGTTTTTT	CASSLGRLSANEKLFF
TRBD1	many	TRBJ2-5	TRBV7-3	TGTGCCAGCAGTTGTCAGAAGGACAGGGACTGCCAAGAGACCCAGTACTTC	CASSCQKDRDCQETQYF
-	few	TRBJ1-1	TRBV28	TGTGCCAGCAGTTTATTTCAGGGCTTGAACACTGAAGCTTTCTTT	CASSLFQGLNTEAFF
TRBD1	many	TRBJ2-3	TRBV12-3/TRBV12-4	TGTGCCAGCAGTTTCCGGACAGGGGGCACAGATACGCAGTATTTT	CASSFRTGGTDTQYF
-	few	TRBJ1-4	TRBV20-1	TGCAGTGCTAGTTTGCTCCCTCGCGGAGAAAAACTGTTTTTT	CSASLLPRGEKLFF
TRBD2	few	TRBJ2-5	TRBV7-9	TGTGCCAGCAGCTTATCTAGCGGTTCCCAAGAGACCCAGTACTTC	CASSLSSGSQETQYF
-	-	TRBJ1-2	TRBV6-1	TGTGCCAGCAGTGAAACGGGTCGGGCTAACTATGGCTACACCTTC	CASSETGRANYGYTF
TRBD1	few	TRBJ2-3	TRBV29-1	TGCAGCGGGGACAGGGATGATACGCAGTATTTT	CSGDRDDTQYF
-	many	TRBJ2-5	TRBV3-1	TGTGCCAGCAGCCAAGATCGAGAGACCCAGTACTTC	CASSQDRETQYF
-	-	TRBJ2-7	TRBV5-1	TGCGCCAGTAGGGGAGGTCTCCCACCCTACGAGCAGTACTTC	CASRGGLPPYEQYF
-	-	TRBJ1-1	TRBV7-9	TGTGCCAGCAGCTTAGGGGGCCACGAAGCTTTCTTT	CASSLGGHEAFF
-	many	TRBJ1-1	TRBV27	TGTGCCAGCAGCCTAACTCCTTCGCTTGCCACCCTTAGGGCTTTCTTT	CASSLTPSLATLRAFF
TRBD1	-	TRBJ1-1	TRBV29-1	TGCAGCGTTTCCAATACAGGGGGCGCGAACACTGAAGCTTTCTTT	CSVSNTGGANTEAFF
-	many	TRBJ2-4	TRBV5-6	TGTGCCAGCAGCTTGGCTGAGGGGATCCCATACTTC	CASSLAEGIPYF
-	-	TRBJ2-2	TRBV29-1	TGCAGCGTTGAAAGGACAGAGCCAAACACCGGGGAGCTGTTTTTT	CSVERTEPNTGELFF
TRBD2	-	TRBJ2-1	TRBV20-1	TGCAGTGCTAGGGAGGAGTTGACTAGCGGGAGCCGAACCTACAATGAGCAGTTCTTC	CSAREELTSGSRTYNEQFF
-	many	TRBJ2-6	TRBV6-1	TGTGCCAGCGTTTGGCGCTCTGGGGCCAACGTCCTGACTTTC	CASVWRSGANVLTF
-	-	TRBJ2-7	TRBV11-2	TGTGCCAGCAGCTTAGACCCGCTGGCGCGACCTACCTACGAGCAGTACTTC	CASSLDPLARPTYEQYF
-	few	TRBJ1-1	TRBV29-1	TGCAGCGGGGCCGAGAACACTGAAGCTTTCTTT	CSGAENTEAFF
-	many	TRBJ2-7	TRBV3-1	TGTGCCAGCAGCCAACTCCAGGGATACGAGCAGTACTTC	CASSQLQGYEQYF
-	many	TRBJ2-5	TRBV24-1	TGTGCCACCAGTGATTTCCAAGAGACCCAGTACTTC	CATSDFQETQYF
TRBD1	few	TRBJ1-2	TRBV29-1	TGCAGCGTTGGGGACAGCTATGGCTACACCTTC	CSVGDSYGYTF
-	-	TRBJ2-4	TRBV2	TGTGCCAGCTGGTCCGGTTACAAAAACATTCAGTACTTC	CASWSGYKNIQYF
-	few	TRBJ1-4	TRBV7-6	TGTGCCAGCAGTTTATTAGGCCCAAGCGAAAAACTGTTTTTT	CASSLLGPSEKLFF
-	-	TRBJ1-5	TRBV9	TGTGCCAGCAGCGTAGGTTCCGATCAGCCCCAGCATTTT	CASSVGSDQPQHF
-	few	TRBJ1-1	TRBV6-5	TGTGCCAGCAGTTCGGGACGGGAGAACACTGAAGCTTTCTTT	CASSSGRENTEAFF
-	-	TRBJ2-5	TRBV20-1	TGCAGTGCTAGAGGGGGGGAGACCCAGTACTTC	CSARGGETQYF
-	-	TRBJ2-7	TRBV7-2	TGTGCCAGCAGCTTAGCGCAGGGCCCGGCTAGGGAGCAGTACTTC	CASSLAQGPAREQYF
-	-	TRBJ1-1	TRBV7-2	TGTGCCAGCAGCTCGCCAGGGGCCGCGGGCACTGAAGCTTTCTTT	CASSSPGAAGTEAFF
-	-	TRBJ1-1	TRBV6-5	TGTGCCAGCAGTTCAGGGTACGCGGGCACTGAAGCTTTCTTT	CASSSGYAGTEAFF
-	medium-sized	TRBJ1-5	TRBV28	TGTGCCAGCCAATTCCGGGGCAATCAGCCCCAGCATTTT	CASQFRGNQPQHF
-	-	TRBJ2-3	TRBV20-1	TGCAGTGCCCTAAAGGGTGATACGCAGTATTTT	CSALKGDTQYF
-	-	TRBJ1-5	TRBV7-2	TGTGCCAGCAGTTCCAACCATTATCAGCCCCAGCATTTT	CASSSNHYQPQHF
TRBD2	few	TRBJ2-3	TRBV7-9	TGTGCCAGCAGCTCCCGGCATAGCGGGAAAGGGACAGATACGCAGTATTTT	CASSSRHSGKGTDTQYF
-	few	TRBJ1-1	TRBV10-2	TGCGCCAGCAGGCAACAGCAAGTACACACTGAAGCTTTCTTT	CASRQQQVHTEAFF
TRBD1	-	TRBJ2-1	TRBV20-1	TGCAGTGCCGACAGGGACTCCTACAATGAGCAGTTCTTC	CSADRDSYNEQFF
TRBD1	many	TRBJ2-6	TRBV2	TGTGCCAGCAGTGGACAGGGGTTTGGGGCCAACGTCCTGACTTTC	CASSGQGFGANVLTF
TRBD2	-	TRBJ2-7	TRBV7-2	TGTGCCAGCAGCAACAGACTAGCGGGAGTCTACGAGCAGTACTTC	CASSNRLAGVYEQYF
TRBD2	few	TRBJ2-2	TRBV10-2	TGCGCCAGCAGTGGTGCGGGAGCGGGCACCGGGGAGCTGTTTTTT	CASSGAGAGTGELFF
-	-	TRBJ1-4	TRBV2	TGTGCCAGCAGTGGGATGGGTAGCGGTGAAAAACTGTTTTTT	CASSGMGSGEKLFF
TRBD2	-	TRBJ2-2	TRBV9	TGTGCCAGCAGCGTACCGTCTAGCGGGTCGAACACCGGGGAGCTGTTTTTT	CASSVPSSGSNTGELFF
-	many	TRBJ2-5	TRBV29-1	TGCAGCGGTAGCGGAGGGGAAGAGACCCAGTACTTC	CSGSGGEETQYF
-	-	TRBJ2-1	TRBV24-1	TGTGCCACCAGTGATTTGGGCCAGCAGTTCTTC	CATSDLGQQFF
-	-	TRBJ2-1	TRBV27	TGTGCCAGCAGTCCGGCCCCCGGACAGAAAGCGAATGAGCAGTTCTTC	CASSPAPGQKANEQFF
TRBD1	-	TRBJ2-7	TRBV28	TGTGCCAGCAGTGAGGACAGGGAGAGAACCTACGAGCAGTACTTC	CASSEDRERTYEQYF